The source of this T cell receptor beta chain is a study of cytomegalovirus exposure and HLA in healthy donors. PCR used 60 Vbeta primers and 13 Jbeta primers. The protocol was immunoSEQ multiplex PCR, while the TCRdb copy is restricted to in-frame clones and leaves out a portion. The sample lists about 89,000 clones, about nine tenths occurring once. All donors participated as healthy donors of bone marrow. Of note for this clone: The sample has other DNA sequences that encode this CDR3 too.

The CDR3 is 14 amino acids. Germline V gene sequence: CDR1 MNHEY, CDR2 SVGAGI. Trimming pared 6 bases from V and 0 bases from J, leaving 9 bases between. Sequencing was done on a sample of PBMCs. This receptor was taken from a man aged 25 to 40 in good health and CMV-seropositive. V is TRBV6-5 and J is TRBJ2-4; TRBD2 is a possible D gene (6 bases). The CDR3 here is CASSKGLAKNIQYF. CDR3 nucleotides: TGTGCCAGCAGCAAGGGACTAGCCAAAAACATTCAGTACTTC.